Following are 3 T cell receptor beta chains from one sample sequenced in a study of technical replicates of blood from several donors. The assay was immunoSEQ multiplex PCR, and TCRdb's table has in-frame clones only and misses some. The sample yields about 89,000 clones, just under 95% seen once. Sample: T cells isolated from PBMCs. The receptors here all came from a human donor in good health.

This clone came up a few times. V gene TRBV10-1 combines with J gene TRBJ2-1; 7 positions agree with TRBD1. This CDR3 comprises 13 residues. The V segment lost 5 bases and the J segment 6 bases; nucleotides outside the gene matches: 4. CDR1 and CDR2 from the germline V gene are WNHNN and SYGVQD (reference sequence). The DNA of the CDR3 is TGCGCCAGCAGTCGTGACAGGGTCAATGAGCAGTTCTTC. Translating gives CASSRDRVNEQFF.

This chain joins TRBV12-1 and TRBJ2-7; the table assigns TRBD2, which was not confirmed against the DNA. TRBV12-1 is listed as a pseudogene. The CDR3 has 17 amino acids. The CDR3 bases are TGTGCCAGCAGCTTTCCACGGGGTCTCGGGTCCGACTACGAGCAGTACTTC. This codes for CASSFPRGLGSDYEQYF.

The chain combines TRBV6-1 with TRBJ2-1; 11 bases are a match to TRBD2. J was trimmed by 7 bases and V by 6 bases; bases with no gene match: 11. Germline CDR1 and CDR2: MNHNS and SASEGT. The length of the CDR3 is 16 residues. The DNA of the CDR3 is TGTGCCAGCAGAGAATACATAGCGGGGGGGCCGAATGAGCAGTTCTTC. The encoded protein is CASREYIAGGPNEQFF.